The 5 T cell receptor beta chains below come from one sample, sequenced in a study of vaccination and CD4 T cells after COVID-19. The antigens for these receptors are not known. Cultured CD4+ T cell DNA underwent sequencing with the Oncomine TCR Beta short-read assay. Extraction of genomic DNA was performed on cultured CD4+ T cells. Using its own MiXCR run on the PCR reads, TCRdb lists one record per CDR3 protein. This sample yields some 9,100 distinct CDR3 sequences, of which about 38% are seen a single time; 14% to 15% belongs to the top ten. Sample treatment: approximately 9-day PBMC culture with coronavirus spike peptide pools or control peptides (ViraFEST assay). CD4+ T cells of the unexposed donor were collected before the COVID-19 pandemic (2011-2018). The sample taken for sequencing was CD4+ T cells from blood, cultured in vitro. The receptors come from a human donor in good health.

This rearrangement joins TRBV10-3 to TRBJ1-1, with 7 bases fitting TRBD1. Germline V gene data show CDR1 as ENHRY and CDR2 as SYGVKD. The CDR3 sequence is 12 residues long. V lost 8 bases to trimming and J lost 5 bases; unmatched junction nucleotides: 5. DNA of the CDR3: TGTGCCATCCGGGACAGTGGTACTGAAGCTTTCTTT. Amino acid sequence: CAIRDSGTEAFF.

For this clonotype: Compared with germline, one end of the junction differs, possibly owing to a read error. The chain is built from TRBV7-9 and TRBJ2-1; D gene uncertain. CDR3 length: 12 residues. Looked up from germline, CDR1 is SEHNR and CDR2 is FQNEAQ (reference sequence). CDR3 DNA: TGTGCCAGCAGCTTAGCCCCGGTTGGCCCAATCTTC. Protein: CASSLAPVGPIF.

The chain is built from TRBV6-5 and TRBJ2-7, with a weak D call TRBD1 (5 bases). The germline gives CDR1 MNHEY, CDR2 SVGAGI. Deletions cut 4 bases from V and 3 bases from J, with 10 bases between. CDR3 length: 13 amino acids. Here the CDR3 DNA reads TGTGCCAGCAGTTTCCGACAGCACTACGAGCAGTACTTC. This encodes CASSFRQHYEQYF.

This clonotype was seen more than once but under ten times. This rearrangement joins TRBV20-1 to TRBJ2-7; 9 bases align to TRBD2. The V segment lost 1 base and the J segment 3 bases; nucleotides outside the gene matches: 13. The CDR3 covers 17 residues. Germline V gene data show CDR1 as DFQATT and CDR2 as SNEGSKA (reference sequence). As DNA, the CDR3 is TGCAGTGCTAGAGGGGCCCAGGGTAGCGGGAGATACTACGAGCAGTACTTC. The encoded protein is CSARGAQGSGRYYEQYF.

The chain links TRBV7-8 to TRBJ2-7, with 7 positions matching TRBD2. V lost 1 base to trimming and J lost 2 bases; unmatched junction nucleotides: 8. The length of the CDR3 is 16 residues. Germline CDR1 reads SGHVS; CDR2 reads FQNEAQ. The CDR3 loop reads CASSLVGTIIPYEQYF. In DNA form, the CDR3 reads TGTGCCAGCAGCTTAGTCGGGACTATTATACCCTACGAGCAGTACTTC.